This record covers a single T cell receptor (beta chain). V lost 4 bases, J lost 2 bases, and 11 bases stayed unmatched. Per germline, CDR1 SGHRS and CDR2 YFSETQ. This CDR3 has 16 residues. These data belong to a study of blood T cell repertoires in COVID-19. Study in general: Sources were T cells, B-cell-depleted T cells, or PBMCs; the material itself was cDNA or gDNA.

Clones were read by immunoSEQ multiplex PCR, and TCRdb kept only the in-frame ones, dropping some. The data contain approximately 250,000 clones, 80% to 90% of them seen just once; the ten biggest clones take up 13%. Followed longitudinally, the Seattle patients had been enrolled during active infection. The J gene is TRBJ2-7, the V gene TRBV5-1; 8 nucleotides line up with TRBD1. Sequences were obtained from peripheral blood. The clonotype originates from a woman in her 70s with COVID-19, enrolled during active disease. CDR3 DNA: TGCGCCAGCAGCCCGCAACCGGGACAGGCAGCCTACGAGCAGTACTTC. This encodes CASSPQPGQAAYEQYF.